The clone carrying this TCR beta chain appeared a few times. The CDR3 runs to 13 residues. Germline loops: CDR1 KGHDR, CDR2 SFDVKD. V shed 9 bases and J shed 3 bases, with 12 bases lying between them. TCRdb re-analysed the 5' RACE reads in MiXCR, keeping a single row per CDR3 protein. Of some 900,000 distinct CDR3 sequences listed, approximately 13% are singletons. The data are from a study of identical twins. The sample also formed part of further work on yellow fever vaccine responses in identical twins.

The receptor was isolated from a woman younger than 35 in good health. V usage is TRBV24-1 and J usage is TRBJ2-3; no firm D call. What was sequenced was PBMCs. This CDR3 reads CATGQALTDTQYF. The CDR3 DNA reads TGTGCCACCGGCCAGGCACTTACAGATACGCAGTATTTT.